This T cell receptor beta chain was recovered during a study of CD8+ T cells in alopecia areata (dated by TCRdb to 2017 to 2018). Some background on the complete study: The treated patients, all with moderate-to-severe alopecia areata, were enrolled in an open-label pilot trial of oral tofacitinib given at 5 to 10 mg twice daily. Tofacitinib was administered for 6 to 18 months, and 6 months of follow-up off drug were then conducted to assess delayed response and recurrence. In both human patients and the C3H/HeJ mouse model, the study applied high-throughput TCRbeta sequencing to look at T cell clonal expansion in alopecia areata. In humans, TCRbeta sequencing was performed on scalp tissue and on sorted CD4+ and CD8+ peripheral blood T cells from healthy controls and from patients with patchy or totalis/universalis alopecia areata. Biopsies were taken from tofacitinib-treated patients at baseline and at 4 and 24 weeks of treatment, and a later scalp biopsy was taken in several of the tofacitinib-treated patients. Scalp clonality was compared across normal scalp (n=4), patchy alopecia areata scalp (n=8), and alopecia totalis/universalis scalp (n=8). RNA came from the PAXgene miRNA kit for fixed scalp, the miRNeasy kit for PBMCs, and the RNeasy kit for mouse skin. Amplification of TCRbeta CDR3 regions was done by immunoSEQ multiplex PCR using 35 Vbeta forward primers and 13 Jbeta reverse primers. Study-wide findings and limitations: Shared TCR sequences between patients were less evident than in mice, which may be partly attributable to HLA diversity in the patient population. Resident alphabeta T cells in normal human skin are also sequenced, complicating scalp TCR repertoire analysis, unlike mouse skin dominated by gammadelta T cells. Lesional scalp, especially in alopecia totalis/universalis, showed higher clonality and more expanded CD8+ clones than normal scalp, suggesting antigenic drive.

As for this clone: The antigen this receptor binds is unknown. No base quality information exists; no much larger clone differs at one position.

The library was prepared using the immunoSEQ multiplex PCR assay. For TCR sequencing, RNA was extracted from every sample and reverse transcribed into cDNA to serve as template. First-strand cDNA was synthesized with SuperScript III using a 2:1 mix of oligo-dT and random hexamers. A synthetic immune receptor repertoire was used to assess amplification bias, and residual bias was removed computationally. Under the source paper's analysis protocol: Raw reads were preprocessed to remove errors, and CDR3 was defined by IMGT conventions from the conserved cysteine to phenylalanine. Clonality was computed as 1 minus the Shannon entropy, with the entropy normalized by log2 of the number of productive unique TCRs. CD4 or CD8 identity of scalp clones was inferred by cross-referencing scalp TCRbeta sequences with sorted blood CD4 and CD8 repertoires. The clones in this table, taken by TCRdb from immuneACCESS, are in-frame only. Not every clone is retained; where verified, under half of the shortfall comes from an unresolved V gene, and the cause of the rest is unknown. V and J calls plus clone size are reproduced from that table; the DNA served to infer D and trimming. This sample gives 150,000 to 200,000 clones in total; roughly 63% of them show up just once. The ten most abundant clones make up more than 1.5% of the sample.

The time point label, as the study defines it: baseline before oral tofacitinib. Lesional scalp punch biopsies and peripheral blood were obtained from alopecia areata patients. PBMCs were separated by density centrifugation and stained for CD3, CD4 and CD8, after which CD4+ and CD8+ T cells were sorted on a FACSAria. CDR1 SGHTA and CDR2 FQGNSA were looked up in the germline V gene. At the junction V is shortened by 1 base and J by 3 bases; bases outside the gene matches: 1. There are 14 amino acids in the CDR3, from cysteine to phenylalanine inclusive. Solely the CDR3 DNA is kept, with 42 bases framed from the first base.

The chain is made from TRBV7-2 and TRBJ2-3; the junction holds 7 bases that match TRBD2. The receptor comes from a human donor with alopecia areata. The sample here was CD4+ T cells sorted from blood, taken at week 0. Here the CDR3 is given as CASSLDGGTDTQYF. The DNA is as follows: TGTGCCAGCAGCTTAGACGGGGGGACAGATACGCAGTATTTT.